In its sample, the clone carrying this TCR beta chain was seen once. Its antigen is not identified. Nominal health characterized the donors when sampled, though unrecorded immune exposures were likely. The sample belongs to a study of cytomegalovirus exposure and HLA in healthy donors. PCR was performed using 60 Vbeta and 13 Jbeta primers. Libraries were prepared by immunoSEQ multiplex PCR; TCRdb keeps only in-frame clonotypes and omits some of them. The sample records roughly 150,000 clones, around 80% being singletons. Study results and limitations: Listed as cytomegalovirus-associated were over 150 TCR beta chains. A few CMV-associated chains proved CMV antigen-specific in vitro.

The V gene's germline CDR1 is SGHRS and CDR2 YFSETQ. V dropped 0 bases and J dropped 7 bases, with 14 bases sitting between them. The CDR3 loop spans 15 amino acids. The sample comprised PBMCs. The rearrangement links TRBV5-1 to TRBJ1-5, with D perhaps TRBD1 (6 bases). This TCR derives from a woman between 18 and 29 years old in good health and CMV-seronegative. The DNA for the CDR3 is TGCGCCAGCAGCTTGGGTTTAGGTGGGGGCCAGCCCCAGCATTTT. It encodes CASSLGLGGGQPQHF.